The rows below give T cell receptor beta chains drawn from one sample of a study of early T cells in non-severe SARS-CoV-2 infection. One entry per CDR3 protein results from TCRdb running MiXCR on the 5' RACE reads. There are roughly 60,000 distinct CDR3 sequences in the sample; 6% to 8.5% occur only once, and more than 3% lies in the top ten. Sequenced material: whole blood. Receptors were obtained from an adult who was a healthcare worker with PCR-confirmed SARS-CoV-2 infection or an uninfected control (not recorded which). CDR3s include the opening cysteine and the closing phenylalanine or tryptophan. Fields, in order: V gene, CDR3 length, J gene, clone size, D gene, CDR3 DNA, CDR3 protein. A D gene is named only where the DNA matches it firmly. Clone sizes are given selectively: once, few, many, or a class where the clone is expanded.

TRBV12-3/TRBV12-4,17,TRBJ1-5,many,-,TGTGCCAGCAGTTCCCGTGGGCCGGATTATAGCAATCAGCCCCAGCATTTT,CASSSRGPDYSNQPQHF
TRBV12-3/TRBV12-4,15,TRBJ2-1,many,TRBD1,TGTGCCAGCAGTTTGAAGGGACAGGACCTTAATGAGCAGTTCTTC,CASSLKGQDLNEQFF
TRBV7-2,16,TRBJ2-5,few,TRBD2,TGTGCCAGCAGCCCCCCAGGACTAGCGGCACAAGAGACCCAGTACTTC,CASSPPGLAAQETQYF
TRBV20-1,14,TRBJ2-5,-,-,TGCAGTGCTTCCTTGGCACCCGTATCGGAGACCCAGTACTTC,CSASLAPVSETQYF
TRBV28,16,TRBJ2-3,-,TRBD2,TGTGCCAGCAGTTCACCGGGACTAGCGGGAGGGCCTAGGCAGTATTTT,CASSSPGLAGGPRQYF
TRBV29-1,10,TRBJ2-1,-,-,TGCAGCGCCCTACTCCATGAGCAGTTCTTC,CSALLHEQFF
TRBV28,13,TRBJ1-6,many,-,TGTGCCAGCGTCGACGATTATAATTCACCCCTCCACTTT,CASVDDYNSPLHF
TRBV7-9,14,TRBJ2-7,many,TRBD1,TGTGCCAGCAGCTTAGTAGGGGGCGGTTACGAGCAGTACTTC,CASSLVGGGYEQYF
TRBV13,17,TRBJ2-7,few,TRBD2,TGTGCCAGCAGCTTAAAGAGAAAGGCGGGAGCTGCCTACGAGCAGTACTTC,CASSLKRKAGAAYEQYF
TRBV7-8,17,TRBJ2-2,few,-,TGTGCCAGCAGCCCCGAACCCCTAGCGCTAAGGACCGGGGAGCTGTTTTTT,CASSPEPLALRTGELFF
TRBV27,15,TRBJ2-2,-,-,TGTGCCAGCAGCCGAACCGGGCCCTACTCGAGGGAGCTGTTTTTT,CASSRTGPYSRELFF
TRBV12-3/TRBV12-4,14,TRBJ2-3,few,-,TGTGCCAGCAGTCCCGGGACCAACACAGATACGCAGTATTTT,CASSPGTNTDTQYF
TRBV28,14,TRBJ1-5,-,-,TGTGCCAGCAGTTCGGGCGCTAGCAATCAGCCCCAGCATTTT,CASSSGASNQPQHF
TRBV2,13,TRBJ2-7,few,-,TGTGCCAGCCTGTACCCCACCCACTACGAGCAGTACTTC,CASLYPTHYEQYF
TRBV7-2,16,TRBJ2-2,-,TRBD2,TGTGCCAGCAGCGCATTAAGCGGGAGGGCGACCGGGGTGCTGTTTTTT,CASSALSGRATGVLFF
TRBV3-1,16,TRBJ2-3,many,TRBD2,TGTGCCAGCAGCCGGGTAGCGGGAGATGGCGCAGATACGCAGTATTTT,CASSRVAGDGADTQYF
TRBV7-3,13,TRBJ1-1,few,-,TGTGCCAGCAGCTTAATTGGTGGCACTGAAGCTTTCTTT,CASSLIGGTEAFF
TRBV20-1,16,TRBJ2-1,many,-,TGCAGTGCTAGGGTACGCGCGTCCGGGGAGAGCAATGAGCAGTTCTTC,CSARVRASGESNEQFF
TRBV6-6,11,TRBJ1-2,many,-,TGTGCCAGCAGCAGGAACAGGGGCTACACCTTC,CASSRNRGYTF
TRBV20-1,14,TRBJ2-1,few,TRBD2,TGCAGTGCTAGGACGACTAGCGGGAGGAATGAGCAGTTCTTC,CSARTTSGRNEQFF
TRBV10-3,16,TRBJ2-7,-,TRBD2,TGTGCCATCAGTGGAACTAGCGGGAGGGAGTCCTACGAGCAGTACTTC,CAISGTSGRESYEQYF
TRBV7-8,15,TRBJ2-1,-,TRBD2,TGTGCCAGCAGCCTCGGACTAGCGAGACACAATGAGCAGTTCTTC,CASSLGLARHNEQFF
TRBV7-9,13,TRBJ1-5,few,TRBD1,TGTGCCAGCAGCGAGACAGGGGATCAGCCCCAGCATTTT,CASSETGDQPQHF
TRBV5-1,14,TRBJ2-3,-,-,TGCGCCAGCAGGCCCGTAGGGGTCACAGATACGCAGTATTTT,CASRPVGVTDTQYF
TRBV6-5,14,TRBJ2-7,-,-,TGTGCCAGCAGTCGGACTATGGTCTCCTACGAGCAGTACTTC,CASSRTMVSYEQYF
TRBV7-9,14,TRBJ2-1,-,-,TGTGCCAGCAGCGCCGTACAGGTCTACAATGAGCAGTTCTTC,CASSAVQVYNEQFF
TRBV29-1,14,TRBJ1-5,many,-,TGCAGCGCTGGATGGGAGGAGAGCAATCAGCCCCAGCATTTT,CSAGWEESNQPQHF
TRBV14,14,TRBJ2-7,many,TRBD1,TGTGCCAGCAGCCGGGACAGGGTTGGGGGCGAGCAGTACTTC,CASSRDRVGGEQYF
TRBV7-9,14,TRBJ2-7,many,TRBD1,TGTGCCAGCAGCTTCGGACAGGGTTTCTACGAGCAGTACTTC,CASSFGQGFYEQYF
TRBV3-1,15,TRBJ1-1,few,-,TGTGCCAGCAGCCAACCCTACAGTGAACGGGTAGTCGCTTTCTTT,CASSQPYSERVVAFF
TRBV5-1,18,TRBJ2-6,-,-,TGCGCCAGCAGCTTATTCTTACAGGGCTCCTCTGGGGCCAACGTCCTGACTTTC,CASSLFLQGSSGANVLTF
TRBV21-1,14,TRBJ2-2,-,-,TGTGCCAGCAGCAAAGGACTGTTCACCGGGGAGCTGTTTTTT,CASSKGLFTGELFF
TRBV18,15,TRBJ1-2,many,-,TGTGCCAGCTCACCAAACGTGGATGAATTCTATGGCTACACCTTC,CASSPNVDEFYGYTF
TRBV15,17,TRBJ2-3,-,TRBD2,TGTGCCACCAGCAGTTTCGGACTAGCGGATAGCACAGATACGCAGTATTTT,CATSSFGLADSTDTQYF
TRBV28,16,TRBJ2-5,few,TRBD2,TGTGCCAGCGGAAGTTGGACTAGCGGGAGTTCAGAGACCCAGTACTTC,CASGSWTSGSSETQYF
TRBV29-1,15,TRBJ2-7,many,TRBD2,TGCAGCGTTGTGGGACTAGCGGGAGGAAGAGACGAGCAGTACTTC,CSVVGLAGGRDEQYF
TRBV24-1,13,TRBJ2-7,many,-,TGTGCCACCAGTTTCGCCAGAGGAGGAGAGCAGTACTTC,CATSFARGGEQYF
TRBV5-1,13,TRBJ2-7,many,TRBD1,TGCGCCAGCAGCGGGACAGGGGTCTACGAGCAGTACTTC,CASSGTGVYEQYF
TRBV29-1,16,TRBJ2-3,many,TRBD1,TGCAGCGTTGAAAACCCCTACAGGGGCGGAGGAGATACGCAGTATTTT,CSVENPYRGGGDTQYF
TRBV6-1,17,TRBJ2-3,-,TRBD1,TGTGCCAGCAGGGCGACACCCGGACAGGGGAGGACAGATACGCAGTATTTT,CASRATPGQGRTDTQYF
TRBV5-1,15,TRBJ1-4,few,-,TGCGCCAGCAGCCCCGGATCGAATCAGAAGGAAAAACTGTTTTTT,CASSPGSNQKEKLFF
TRBV5-1,18,TRBJ2-7,many,-,TGCGCCAGCAGCACGGGACCCCGGACTTCCCAACTTCATTACGAGCAGTACTTC,CASSTGPRTSQLHYEQYF
TRBV11-2,14,TRBJ2-1,many,TRBD2,TGTGCCAGCAGCGGTAGCGGGTCCTACAATGAGCAGTTCTTC,CASSGSGSYNEQFF
TRBV20-1,16,TRBJ2-1,few,-,TGCAGTGCTAGAGATTACAAGCGGAATGATAGGGATGAGCAGTTCTTC,CSARDYKRNDRDEQFF
TRBV20-1,14,TRBJ2-1,-,TRBD2,TGCAGTGCGCGGGAAGGGGCTAGCGGGAGGAATAAGTTCTTC,CSAREGASGRNKFF
TRBV7-2,15,TRBJ1-5,-,-,TGTGCCAGCAGCTTAGAAGCAGGGCTAAGTCAGCCCCAGCATTTT,CASSLEAGLSQPQHF
TRBV20-1,14,TRBJ2-5,few,TRBD2,TGCAGTGCCCCGACTAGCGGGAGGGTTCGGACCCAGTACTTC,CSAPTSGRVRTQYF
TRBV18,14,TRBJ2-3,few,-,TGTGCCAGCTCACCATCCGGGGGCACAGATACGCAGTATTTT,CASSPSGGTDTQYF
TRBV10-3,13,TRBJ2-5,-,-,TGTGCCATCAGTGAGGAGTTACAAGAGACCCAGTACTTC,CAISEELQETQYF
TRBV7-2,15,TRBJ2-1,-,-,TGTGCCAGCAGCTTAGACAGAGCTTCCTACAATGAGCAGTTCTTC,CASSLDRASYNEQFF
TRBV28,15,TRBJ1-1,many,-,TGTGCCAGCAGTCCAGCGGGGGGCATGAACACTGAAGCTTTCTTT,CASSPAGGMNTEAFF
TRBV7-9,16,TRBJ1-3,many,-,TGTGCCAGCACCCCCGGTGAGGCTTTCTCTGGAAACACCATATATTTT,CASTPGEAFSGNTIYF
TRBV5-1,14,TRBJ1-1,few,-,TGCGCCAGCAGCTTAACAGCATCGAACACTGAAGCTTTCTTT,CASSLTASNTEAFF
TRBV2,12,TRBJ2-3,-,-,TGTGCCAGCAAGCGGGGCACAGATACGCAGTATTTT,CASKRGTDTQYF
TRBV19,15,TRBJ1-2,many,-,TGTGCCAGTAGATCGGGGTCTTCCCAAGGGCATGGCTACACCTTC,CASRSGSSQGHGYTF